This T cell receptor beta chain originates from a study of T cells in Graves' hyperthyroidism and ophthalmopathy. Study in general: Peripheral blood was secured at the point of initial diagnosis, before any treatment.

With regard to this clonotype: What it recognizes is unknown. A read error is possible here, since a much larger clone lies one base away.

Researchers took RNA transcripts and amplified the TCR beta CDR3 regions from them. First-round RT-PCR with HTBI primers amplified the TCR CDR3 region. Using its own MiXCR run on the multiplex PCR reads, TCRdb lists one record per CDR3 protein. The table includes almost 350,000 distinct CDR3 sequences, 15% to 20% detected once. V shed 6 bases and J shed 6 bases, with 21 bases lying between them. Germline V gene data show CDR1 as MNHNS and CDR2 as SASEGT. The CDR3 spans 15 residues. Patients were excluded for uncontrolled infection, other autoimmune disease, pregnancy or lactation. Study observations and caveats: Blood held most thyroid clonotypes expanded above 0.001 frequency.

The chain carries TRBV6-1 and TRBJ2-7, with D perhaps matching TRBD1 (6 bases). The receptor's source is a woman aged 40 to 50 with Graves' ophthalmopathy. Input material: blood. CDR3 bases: TGTGCCAGCAGGCGAATAACAGGGTTCTTCTGCGAGCAGTACTTC. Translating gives CASRRITGFFCEQYF.